This T cell receptor beta chain was profiled in a study of metastatic and nonmetastatic thyroid tumors. Across the study: Across peripheral blood and tumor or nodule tissue samples taken from malignant and benign thyroid patients, the repertoires were compared with one another. Broader study findings: Significantly greater TCR beta diversity was reportedly found in malignant thyroid tumors than in benign nodules (in blood and tumor).

Remarks on this clone: Its antigen is currently unknown.

The CDR3 runs to 16 residues. Germline lookup yields CDR1 SGHVS and CDR2 FNYEAQ. The J segment lost 4 bases and the V segment lost 1 base, leaving 7 bases of the junction unmatched. Authors' methods: A classifier for distant metastasis in papillary thyroid cancer was constructed using CDR3 differences observed across clinicopathological groups. TCRdb re-analyzed the PCR reads using MiXCR. TCRdb assigned the V and J calls; the authors' analysis was not used. This sample yields 9,500 to 14,000 clones, of which 27% are seen a single time; over 20% belongs to the top ten. There were no patients who had received any treatment before thyroid surgery.

The rearrangement links TRBV7-6 to TRBJ2-1; 7 bases match TRBD1. Material for sequencing was adjacent normal tissue. This TCR was sampled from a male donor with papillary thyroid cancer or a benign thyroid nodule (not recorded which). Some clones in this sample may be carry-over from other donors' samples. The DNA of the CDR3 is TGTGCCAGCAGCTTAGGAACAGGGGACCGATACAATGAGCAGTTCTTC. Translating it yields CASSLGTGDRYNEQFF.